These T cell receptor beta chains were read from a single sample in a study of Tregs in tolerant kidney transplant recipients. Assay: immunoSEQ multiplex PCR; the TCRdb copy retains only in-frame clones and omits some. Counted here are about 77,000 clones, 95% to 98% occurring once; the ten biggest clones make up around 0.6%. Sample: CD4+ T cells from blood, taken before the transplant. These receptors were obtained from a human donor who received a combined kidney and bone marrow transplant. Both conserved end residues are part of each CDR3. D genes are given only for firm matches. Clone size, where shown, is once, few, many, or a class for clones that have expanded.

>TRBJ2-3|.|TRBV7-2|.
TGTGCCAGCAGCCGGGGGTCGGGTACGCAGTATTTT
CASSRGSGTQYF
>TRBJ2-5|once|TRBV7-2|.
TGTGCCAGCAGCCCTCTACTAGCTGGGGGGGAGACCCAGTACTTC
CASSPLLAGGETQYF
>TRBJ1-1|.|TRBV4-1|.
TGCGCCAGCAGCCAAGTCTCGTGGGCAGGAGGGAACACTGAAGCTTTCTTT
CASSQVSWAGGNTEAFF
>TRBJ2-5|.|TRBV9|TRBD1
TGTGCCAGCAGTCTGAGGGACAGGGGGCACCAAGAGACCCAGTACTTC
CASSLRDRGHQETQYF
>TRBJ2-1|.|TRBV11-2|.
TGTGCCAGCAGACGCCGGGACTCATTATACAATGAGCAGTTCTTC
CASRRRDSLYNEQFF
>TRBJ2-7|.|TRBV7-9|TRBD1
TGTGCCAGCAGCTTAGACAGGGGAATTTACGAGCAGTACTTC
CASSLDRGIYEQYF
>TRBJ2-5|.|TRBV5-1|.
TGCGCCAGCAGCTTAATCGACAGCCAAGAGACCCAGTACTTC
CASSLIDSQETQYF
>TRBJ2-7|.|TRBV7-2|.
TGTGCCAGCAGCTTAGCCGCGGTGGGACTCCGTTTGGACGAGCAGTACTTC
CASSLAAVGLRLDEQYF
>TRBJ2-5|.|TRBV7-6|.
TGTGCCAGCGGCAAGGAGGGAGAGACCCAGTACTTC
CASGKEGETQYF
>TRBJ1-1|.|TRBV11-2|.
TGTGCCAGCAGCTTCGGTTGGAAAGTCAGGGGGAACACTGAAGCTTTCTTT
CASSFGWKVRGNTEAFF
>TRBJ2-5|.|TRBV9|TRBD1
TGTGCCAGCAGCGTAGCTTCTTCTACCGGGACAGGGTCCCAAGAGACCCAGTACTTC
CASSVASSTGTGSQETQYF
>TRBJ2-5|.|TRBV4-2|.
TGTGCCAGCAGTGCCGTAGGAGGGATGGAGACCCAGTACTTC
CASSAVGGMETQYF
>TRBJ2-6|.|TRBV18|.
TGTGCCAGCTCGCGGACAGTCTTCTCTGGGGCCAACGTCCTGACTTTC
CASSRTVFSGANVLTF
>TRBJ2-5|.|TRBV14|.
TGTGCCAGCAGCCGAGTGTTCCCGGGACAAGAGACCCAGTACTTC
CASSRVFPGQETQYF
>TRBJ2-3|.|TRBV10-3|TRBD2
TGTGCCATCAGCCCGGGTCTAGCGGGGAGCACAGATACGCAGTATTTT
CAISPGLAGSTDTQYF
>TRBJ2-3|.|TRBV5-5|TRBD1
TGTGCCAGCAGCTTGCAGGGACAGCTCACAGATACGCAGTATTTT
CASSLQGQLTDTQYF
>TRBJ2-6|.|TRBV14|.
TGTGCCAGCACACATTCTGGGGCCAACGTCCTGACTTTC
CASTHSGANVLTF
>TRBJ2-7|once|TRBV5-6|.
TGTGCCAGCAGCTTGGGTGTGAGGTCCTACGAGCAGTACTTC
CASSLGVRSYEQYF